The source of this T cell receptor beta chain is a study of memory CD4+ T cells and cytomegalovirus serostatus (dated by TCRdb to between 2018 and 2020). Looking at the study overall: The approximately 35 healthy Belgian adults in the cohort included 9 who were CMV seropositive and approximately 25 who were CMV seronegative. To replicate a published TCR-based CMV serostatus classifier, the researchers sequenced the CD4+ memory TCRbeta repertoires of a Belgian cohort whose cytomegalovirus serostatus was known. Broad study findings and their caveats: Only CD4+CD45RO+ memory cells were sequenced, in contrast to the original study, in which naive and memory CD4+ and CD8+ populations were covered. The results were read as suggesting that the CMV-associated TCR signature is, for the most part, present in the CD4+ memory repertoire. For predicting CMV serostatus, the median bootstrapped AUC was approximately 0.95 using the original framework and 0.91 using a US-trained random forest. Among the 150 to 200 previously reported CMV-associated TCRbeta sequences, approximately 70 showed up in the CD4+ memory repertoires, with each one found in between one and five individuals. The original-framework classifier achieved a median bootstrapped AUC of about 0.95 with a 95% CI of 0.76-1.00 on the Belgian cohort.

Note on this clone: The specificity of this receptor is unknown. The record has no base qualities; no much larger clone is one base away.

Genomic DNA was extracted from sorted cells with the Quick-DNA Microprep Kit. Amplification of TCRbeta DNA was done with the immunoSEQ hsTCRbeta kit, following the protocol from the manufacturer. An Illumina MiSeq instrument was used to sequence the TCRbeta libraries. Per the original workflow: Once out-of-frame sequences had been removed, millions of distinct TCRbeta sequences were left, which works out to an average of about 71,000 per individual. Each individual was scored by the count of 150 to 200 previously reported CMV-associated TCRbeta sequences and the total productive distinct TCRbeta count. A beta-binomial model was reimplemented in Python, and random forests from scikit-learn, run with default parameters, were trained on data from the US cohort. Classifier performance on the Belgian cohort was summarized as median AUC with percentile confidence intervals over 10,000 bootstrap iterations. Drawn from immuneACCESS, this table holds only the in-frame rearrangements with V and J called that TCRdb kept. Clones are partly lost; checked studies trace under half to an unresolved V gene and leave the rest unexplained. That table furnishes V, J and clone size, whereas the DNA furnished D and trimming. The sample includes some 57,000 clones, with roughly 80% observed a single time. The ten biggest clones cover about 0.86% of the sample.

V is cut by 7 bases and J by 6 bases, and the space between the germline ends is 19 bases. From a lookup of the germline V gene, CDR1 and CDR2 are MGHDK and SYGVNS. Including the terminal cysteine and phenylalanine, the CDR3 comprises 14 residues. Only the CDR3 DNA stays, 42 bases, in frame from base 1. Single viable CD3+CD4+CD8-CD45RO+ cells were sorted as memory CD4+ T cells on a FACSAria II. CMV serostatus was determined using a Roche Elecsys assay that detects serum IgG against CMV pp150, pp28, p38 and p52. Following thawing, total CD4+ T cells were enriched through positive selection using CD4 magnetic microbeads. The samples came from a different study that was designed specifically to examine the CD4+ T cell memory repertoire. Peripheral blood mononuclear cells were isolated and cryopreserved following standard operating procedures; serum was stored at -80 °C. The staining relied on CD3-PerCP (BW264/56), CD4-APC (RPA-T4), CD45RO-PE (UCHT1) and CD8-Pacific Orange (3B5) antibodies, and Sytox blue was used to exclude non-viable cells.

Sequencing used memory CD4+ T cells from blood. The V and J genes are TRBV25-1 and TRBJ2-7; no confident D gene assignment can be made. The TCR originated in an adult in good health and CMV-seronegative. At the DNA level, the sequence is TGTGCCAGCACCGACTCTGGAAGGGTAAGCGAGCAGTACTTC. Its product reads: CASTDSGRVSEQYF.